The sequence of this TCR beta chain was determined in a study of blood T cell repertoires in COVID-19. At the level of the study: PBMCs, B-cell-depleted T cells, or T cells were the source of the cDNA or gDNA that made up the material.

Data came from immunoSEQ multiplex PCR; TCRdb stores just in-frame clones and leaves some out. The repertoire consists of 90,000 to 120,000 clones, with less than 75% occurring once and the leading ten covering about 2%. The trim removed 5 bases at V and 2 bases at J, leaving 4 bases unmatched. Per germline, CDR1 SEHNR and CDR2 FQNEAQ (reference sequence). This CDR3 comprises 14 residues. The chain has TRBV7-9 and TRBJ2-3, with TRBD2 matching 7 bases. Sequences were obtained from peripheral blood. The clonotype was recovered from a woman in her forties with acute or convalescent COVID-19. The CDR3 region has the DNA TGTGCCAGCAGCCGAGCGGGGAACACAGATACGCAGTATTTT. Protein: CASSRAGNTDTQYF. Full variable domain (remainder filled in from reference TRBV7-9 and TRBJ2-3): DTGVSQNPRHKITKRGQNVTFRCDPISEHNRLYWYRQTLGQGPEFLTYFQNEAQLEKSRLLSDRFSAERPKGSFSTLEIQRTEQGDSAMYLCASSRAGNTDTQYFGPGTRLTVL.